Sequencing of this T cell receptor (beta chain) was carried out in a study of blood T cell repertoires in COVID-19. Study information: From T cells, B-cell-depleted T cells, or PBMCs came the material, which was cDNA or gDNA.

Each participant's cohort was designated according to participant-reported clinical history. The CDR3 runs to 17 residues. The V segment lost 2 bases and the J segment 4 bases; nucleotides outside the gene matches: 11. From germline, CDR1 is SGHRS and CDR2 YFSETQ. Original methodology: Nucleated cell counts were estimated from reference gene primer amplification. Sequencing used immunoSEQ multiplex PCR; TCRdb keeps in-frame clones, though not all of them. V and J calls and clone size are given by that table; D and trimming were obtained from the DNA. The repertoire holds roughly 250,000 clones, with around 88% as singletons.

The clonotype was recovered from a woman aged 40 to 50 with acute COVID-19. The V call is TRBV5-1, the J call TRBJ2-5, with 10 bases lining up with TRBD1. Sequenced input: PBMCs or T cells enriched from blood (not recorded which). The DNA of the CDR3 is TGCGCCAGCAGCTTATCGACAGGGGGCGAGATAGGAGAGACCCAGTACTTC. Amino acids: CASSLSTGGEIGETQYF.